Listed below are T cell receptor beta chains from one sample, sequenced in a study of T cell repertoires and HLA-DP antigens. Antigens for these TCRs are unknown. Measured with immunoSEQ multiplex PCR; TCRdb has only the in-frame clones, and not every one. The sample lists roughly 110,000 clones, around 92% occurring once. Sequences were obtained from CD4+ T cells from PBMCs. These receptors all stem from a woman between 18 and 29 years old in good health and CMV-seronegative. Both conserved end residues are part of each CDR3. D genes are given only for firm matches. A clone size is listed for some rows: how often the clone was seen (once, few, many), or a class if it is expanded.

j_call v_call clone_size d_call cdr3_aa cdr3_nt
TRBJ1-4 TRBV19 - - CASSTAAGGEKLFF TGTGCCAGTAGTACCGCGGCGGGAGGGGAAAAACTGTTTTTT
TRBJ1-2 TRBV7-3 - - CASSSTGASGGYTF TGTGCCAGCAGCTCGACGGGGGCTTCTGGTGGCTACACCTTC
TRBJ1-2 TRBV19 - TRBD1 CASSIDHDRGYGYTF TGTGCCAGTAGTATAGATCATGACAGGGGATATGGCTACACCTTC
TRBJ1-4 TRBV5-1 - - CASSRATYNEKLFF TGCGCCAGCAGCCGGGCCACCTATAATGAAAAACTGTTTTTT
TRBJ2-1 TRBV5-1 - - CASSLGLDYYNEQFF TGCGCCAGCAGCTTGGGTCTAGACTACTACAATGAGCAGTTCTTC
TRBJ2-1 TRBV27 - TRBD2 CASSLSSTSGGYNEQFF TGTGCCAGCAGTTTATCCTCCACTAGCGGGGGTTACAATGAGCAGTTCTTC
TRBJ2-7 TRBV5-6 - TRBD2 CASRKAGGAYEQYF TGTGCCAGCAGGAAAGCGGGAGGTGCCTACGAGCAGTACTTC
TRBJ1-4 TRBV6-1 - TRBD1 CASSEWADRNEKLFF TGTGCCAGCAGTGAATGGGCGGACAGGAATGAAAAACTGTTTTTT
TRBJ1-1 TRBV27 few - CASSPWQGQAFF TGTGCCAGCAGCCCCTGGCAGGGGCAAGCTTTCTTT
TRBJ1-4 TRBV27 once TRBD1 CASSQSHTSRGLNEKLFF TGTGCCAGCAGTCAATCCCATACCAGTAGGGGGCTAAATGAAAAACTGTTTTTT
TRBJ2-2 TRBV7-3 - - CASSPTRENTGELFF TGTGCCAGCAGCCCCACGAGGGAGAACACCGGGGAGCTGTTTTTT
TRBJ1-2 TRBV6-5 - TRBD1 CASRKPGQGNYGYTF TGTGCCAGCAGAAAGCCGGGACAGGGGAACTATGGCTACACCTTC
TRBJ2-1 TRBV4-1 - TRBD2 CASRLLAGVYNEQFF TGCGCCAGCAGGCTACTAGCGGGGGTTTACAATGAGCAGTTCTTC
TRBJ2-1 TRBV6-1 - TRBD2 CASRLAGGPYNEQFF TGTGCCAGCAGGCTGGCGGGAGGGCCCTACAATGAGCAGTTCTTC
TRBJ2-3 TRBV7-6 - TRBD2 CASSSGLAGGLADTQYF TGTGCCAGCAGCTCGGGACTAGCGGGAGGGCTGGCAGATACGCAGTATTTT
TRBJ1-6 TRBV7-9 - - CASSLGEGWSPLHF TGTGCCAGCAGCTTAGGTGAAGGGTGGTCACCCCTCCACTTT
TRBJ2-7 TRBV18 - - CASSLQGYEQYF TGTGCCAGCTCACTCCAGGGCTACGAGCAGTACTTC
TRBJ2-5 TRBV5-8 - - CASSGQGGQETQYF TGTGCCAGCAGCGGACAGGGAGGGCAAGAGACCCAGTACTTC
TRBJ2-3 TRBV4-2 once TRBD2 CASSQRTSGGAGSTDTQYF TGTGCCAGCAGCCAAAGGACTAGCGGGGGGGCCGGGAGCACAGATACGCAGTATTTT
TRBJ2-3 TRBV7-9 once TRBD2 CASSLAAGASSTDTQYF TGTGCCAGCAGCTTAGCAGCGGGGGCCTCCAGCACAGATACGCAGTATTTT
TRBJ1-4 TRBV6-6 - - CASSYSGPGANEKLFF TGTGCCAGCAGTTACTCGGGGCCAGGAGCTAATGAAAAACTGTTTTTT
TRBJ2-6 TRBV14 - - CASSQAGTPPSGANVLTF TGTGCCAGCAGCCAGGCCGGGACCCCGCCTTCTGGGGCCAACGTCCTGACTTTC
TRBJ2-7 TRBV29-1 - - CSVVFRYEQYF TGCAGCGTTGTCTTCAGATACGAGCAGTACTTC
TRBJ2-5 TRBV28 - - CATGATQETQYF TGTGCGACGGGAGCCACTCAAGAGACCCAGTACTTC
TRBJ2-1 TRBV28 - - CASSLPSGFEQFF TGTGCCAGCAGTTTACCGTCCGGGTTTGAGCAGTTCTTC
TRBJ2-3 TRBV6-1 - - CASSERGNTDTQYF TGTGCCAGCAGTGAAAGGGGGAACACAGATACGCAGTATTTT
TRBJ1-2 TRBV7-9 - TRBD1 CASSYGQGYGYTF TGTGCCAGCAGCTATGGACAGGGGTATGGCTACACCTTC
TRBJ2-7 TRBV6-5 - TRBD1 CASRPRDSSYEQYF TGTGCCAGCAGACCCCGGGACAGCTCCTACGAGCAGTACTTC
TRBJ2-3 TRBV4-1 - - CASSQPRTDTDTQYF TGCGCCAGCAGCCAACCCCGGACAGACACAGATACGCAGTATTTT
TRBJ2-1 TRBV11-2 - - CASSFGQGPYNEQFF TGTGCCAGCAGCTTTGGCCAGGGACCTTACAATGAGCAGTTCTTC
TRBJ2-1 TRBV28 once - CASSIDSREQFF TGTGCCAGCAGCATAGACAGTCGTGAGCAGTTCTTC
TRBJ1-1 TRBV7-2 once TRBD1 CASSLVGTGRAEAFF TGTGCCAGCAGCTTAGTAGGGACAGGGAGGGCTGAAGCTTTCTTT
TRBJ2-3 TRBV5-1 - TRBD1 CASSTRDRVGGTDTQYF TGCGCCAGCAGCACCCGGGACAGGGTAGGTGGCACAGATACGCAGTATTTT
TRBJ1-4 TRBV10-3 - - CAISGGWGVNEKLFF TGTGCCATCAGTGGGGGATGGGGAGTCAATGAAAAACTGTTTTTT
TRBJ1-4 TRBV6-1 - - CASRWGATEKLFF TGTGCCAGCAGATGGGGGGCGACTGAAAAACTGTTTTTT
TRBJ1-5 TRBV18 - - CASSDTGTPQPQHF TGTGCCAGCTCAGATACCGGGACGCCCCAGCCCCAGCATTTT
TRBJ1-1 TRBV27 - - CASRDIGVWGMNTEAFF TGTGCCAGCAGGGACATTGGTGTGTGGGGGATGAACACTGAAGCTTTCTTT
TRBJ2-3 TRBV5-6 - - CASSSLAGAQGAFTDTQYF TGTGCCAGCAGCTCTTTAGCGGGGGCCCAGGGGGCCTTCACAGATACGCAGTATTTT
TRBJ2-1 TRBV7-3 - - CASSLQGRNEQFF TGTGCCAGCAGCTTACAGGGTAGGAATGAGCAGTTCTTC
TRBJ2-1 TRBV5-8 - - CASSLNREGNEQFF TGTGCCAGCAGCTTGAACAGGGAGGGCAATGAGCAGTTCTTC
TRBJ1-6 TRBV25-1 medium-sized TRBD1 CASSGRGTGQSPLHF TGTGCCAGCAGTGGCCGCGGGACAGGGCAATCACCCCTCCACTTT
TRBJ2-6 TRBV19 once - CASSIGTGGANVLTF TGTGCCAGTAGTATAGGGACGGGAGGGGCCAACGTCCTGACTTTC
TRBJ1-2 TRBV7-8 - TRBD1 CASSTGAGGADGYGYTF TGTGCCAGCAGCACGGGGGCAGGGGGCGCGGATGGCTATGGCTACACCTTC
TRBJ2-1 TRBV7-3 - TRBD1 CASSLTRSGTGGSEVSSYNEQFF TGTGCCAGCAGCTTAACTAGATCCGGGACAGGGGGCAGTGAGGTTAGCTCCTACAATGAGCAGTTCTTC
TRBJ2-1 TRBV5-1 - TRBD1 CASSSGQGLRGAEIVEQFF TGCGCCAGCAGCTCGGGACAGGGACTGAGGGGCGCCGAGATAGTTGAGCAGTTCTTC
TRBJ1-2 TRBV7-9 many - CASSLGGGSNYGYTF TGTGCCAGCAGCTTGGGAGGGGGATCTAACTATGGCTACACCTTC
TRBJ2-1 TRBV4-1 - TRBD1 CASKRQGVYNEQFF TGCGCCAGCAAAAGACAGGGTGTCTACAATGAGCAGTTCTTC
TRBJ2-6 TRBV7-2 - - CASSLVLSGANVLTF TGTGCCAGCAGCTTAGTTCTCTCTGGGGCCAACGTCCTGACTTTC
TRBJ2-3 TRBV29-1 - - CSVARTVDTDTQYF TGCAGCGTAGCGAGGACGGTCGACACAGATACGCAGTATTTT
TRBJ1-2 TRBV7-6 - - CASSLEGDTGSGNYGYTF TGTGCCAGCAGCTTAGAGGGCGACACAGGGTCAGGAAACTATGGCTACACCTTC
TRBJ1-1 TRBV7-6 - - CASSLDAATPQSINTEAFF TGTGCCAGCAGCTTAGATGCTGCCACACCGCAATCAATAAACACTGAAGCTTTCTTT